One and the same sample provided the 23 T cell receptor beta chains below, sequenced in a study of response to subunit inactivated influenza vaccine. Via MiXCR, TCRdb re-called the RT-PCR reads, giving one row per CDR3 protein. The table lists 150,000 to 200,000 distinct CDR3 sequences, approximately 12% of them singletons. The sample also formed part of further work on T cells expressing NK-cell markers. That study adds: Synthesis of TCR beta cDNA relied on 5'RACE template switching carrying UMIs.

The sequencing here drew on CD8+ T cells sorted from PBMCs, taken 12 days after vaccination. These receptors were obtained from a man aged 50-59 years who received an inactivated influenza vaccine.

The J gene is TRBJ2-2, the V gene TRBV11-2; maybe TRBD2 (6 bases). The germline CDR1 and CDR2 sequences are SGHAT and FQNNGV. The V end was cut by 2 bases, the J end by 2 bases, with 27 bases between. The CDR3 has 21 amino acids. CDR3 in DNA: TGTGCCAGCAGCTTACCTACCCCCGGGGTAGCGGCCCGTATAAACACCGGGGAGCTGTTTTTT. It yields the protein CASSLPTPGVAARINTGELFF.

This clonotype was observed a single time. V gene TRBV2 combines with J gene TRBJ2-1; 9 nucleotides agree with TRBD2. In germline, CDR1 is SNHLY, CDR2 FYNNEI. The J segment lost 12 bases and the V segment lost 6 bases, leaving 24 bases of the junction unmatched. The CDR3 spans 18 residues. CDR3 sequence (DNA): TGTGCCAGCAGCGGGGGGGGCGGTTGGACTAGCGTACCGTCGGGGCAGTTCTTC. It is translated as CASSGGGGWTSVPSGQFF.

The sample holds a few counts of this clonotype. V and J are TRBV4-1 and TRBJ1-6, with unresolved D. Germline V gives CDR1 MGHRA, CDR2 YSYEKL. There are 14 residues in the CDR3. Trimming stripped 4 bases from V and 5 bases from J, with 9 bases between. The CDR3 DNA follows: TGCGCCAGCAGCCCCCGGGATAATAATTCACCCCTCCACTTT. Protein product: CASSPRDNNSPLHF.

Ten or more counts support this clonotype. V gene TRBV20-1 combines with J gene TRBJ2-1; possibly TRBD1 or TRBD2 for D (5 bases each). Trimming pared 0 bases from V and 4 bases from J, leaving 10 bases between. The CDR3 consists of 14 residues. Germline lookup yields CDR1 DFQATT and CDR2 SNEGSKA (reference sequence). The CDR3 spells CSARDRDRYNEQFF. In DNA form, the CDR3 reads TGCAGTGCTAGAGATCGGGACCGTTACAATGAGCAGTTCTTC.

This clonotype was detected only a few times. The chain uses TRBV12-3 or TRBV12-4 and TRBJ2-7; TRBD1 matches 10 bases. The CDR3 extends over 15 amino acids. The V segment lost 4 bases and the J segment 2 bases; nucleotides outside the gene matches: 5. The CDR3 nucleotides read TGTGCCAGCAGTTGGGGACAGGGGTTACCCTACGAGCAGTACTTC. This sequence encodes CASSWGQGLPYEQYF.

V usage is TRBV19 and J usage is TRBJ2-6; D is possibly TRBD1 (5 bases). CDR1 is LNHDA, CDR2 SQIVND, per germline (reference sequence). This CDR3 region has 15 residues. The V gene lost 2 bases and the J gene lost 4 bases, with 9 bases spanning the gap. The CDR3 loop reads CASSIQGSGANVLTF. In DNA form, the CDR3 reads TGTGCCAGTAGTATACAGGGCTCAGGGGCCAACGTCCTGACTTTC.

This chain joins TRBV7-9 and TRBJ2-2; no clear D gene. Germline V gene data show CDR1 as SEHNR and CDR2 as FQNEAQ (reference sequence). The CDR3 consists of 17 residues. Trimming stripped 5 bases from V and 7 bases from J, with 23 bases between. CDR3 amino acids: CASSPHLIGLSDGELFF. DNA for the CDR3: TGTGCCAGCAGCCCCCACTTGATTGGTCTGTCGGACGGGGAGCTGTTTTTT.

This clonotype was observed a few times. The rearrangement joins TRBV11-2 to TRBJ2-1; D perhaps matches TRBD1 (6 bases). The CDR3 extends over 12 amino acids. Germline V CDR1 and CDR2: SGHAT, FQNNGV. Trimming pared 4 bases from V and 7 bases from J, leaving 8 bases between. The CDR3 reads CASSSQGNEQFF. The CDR3 DNA reads TGTGCCAGCAGCTCCCAGGGGAATGAGCAGTTCTTC.

This clonotype was picked up a small number of times. The chain recombines TRBV6-5 with TRBJ2-1; 7 bases match TRBD2. CDR1 and CDR2 (germline): MNHEY, SVGAGI. This CDR3 spans 15 amino acids. Trimming at V came to 2 bases and at J to 6 bases, leaving 7 bases not matched to a gene. The CDR3 is CASSYHGLVVNEQFF. CDR3 DNA: TGTGCCAGCAGTTACCACGGACTAGTTGTCAATGAGCAGTTCTTC.

This clonotype appeared a few times. This chain uses TRBV14 with TRBJ2-7; unclear D gene. The CDR3 extends over 12 amino acids. In germline, CDR1 is SGHDN, CDR2 FVKESK. V was trimmed by 10 bases and J by 5 bases, leaving 15 bases between them. CDR3 DNA sequence: TGTGCCACCTCTTCCACGGCCCACGAGCAGTACTTC. Protein product: CATSSTAHEQYF.

This clonotype has at least ten counts. The chain has TRBV12-3 or TRBV12-4 and TRBJ2-1; no definite D call. This CDR3 is 15 amino acids long. The V gene lost 1 base and the J gene lost 0 bases, with 7 bases spanning the gap. The CDR3: CASSLVASSYNEQFF. In DNA form, the CDR3 reads TGTGCCAGCAGTTTAGTGGCTAGCTCCTACAATGAGCAGTTCTTC.

The genes are TRBV19 and TRBJ2-1; TRBD2 matches at 7 bases. The CDR3 has 15 amino acids. Trimming took 2 bases from V and 7 from J; bases not matched to a gene: 8. Germline V gene sequence: CDR1 LNHDA, CDR2 SQIVND (reference sequence). CDR3 residues: CASSISSSSGNEQFF. The CDR3 nucleotides are TGTGCCAGTAGTATATCTTCCTCTAGCGGAAATGAGCAGTTCTTC.

This clonotype showed up just a few times. The rearrangement uses TRBV30 and TRBJ1-2; no definite D call. The CDR3 is made up of 15 amino acids. Trimming shortened V by 2 bases and J by 4 bases, and 17 bases separated the two germline ends. Germline V lookup: CDR1 GTSNPN, CDR2 SVGIG (reference sequence). The CDR3 bases are TGTGCCTGGAGTACTCACACGGCCAAGCCCTATGGCTACACCTTC. Translating it yields CAWSTHTAKPYGYTF. The entire variable domain, with the rest obtained from reference TRBV30 and TRBJ1-2, is as follows: SQTIHQWPATLVQPVGSPLSLECTVEGTSNPNLYWYRQAAGRGLQLLFYSVGIGQISSEVPQNLSASRPQDRQFILSSKKLLLSDSGFYLCAWSTHTAKPYGYTFGSGTRLTVV.

This clonotype was detected only a few times. This chain joins TRBV6-2 or TRBV6-3 and TRBJ1-6; maybe TRBD1 (6 bases). V was cut by 2 bases and J by 9 bases, with 11 bases left in between. Germline lookup yields CDR1 MNHEY and CDR2 SVGEGT. The CDR3 covers 14 residues. CDR3 amino acids: CASSYNREFSPLHF. The CDR3 DNA follows: TGTGCCAGCAGTTACAACAGGGAGTTTTCACCCCTCCACTTT.

This clonotype has only a few counts. V is TRBV24-1 and J is TRBJ1-4; D is undetermined. CDR3 length: 15 residues. Looked up from germline, CDR1 is KGHDR and CDR2 is SFDVKD. The V end was cut by 3 bases, the J end by 0 bases, with 7 bases between. The CDR3 is CATSDADTTNEKLFF. The CDR3 DNA reads TGTGCCACCAGTGATGCTGACACAACTAATGAAAAACTGTTTTTT.

This clonotype has ten or more counts. The CDR3 here is CASSDGAQYF. The DNA for the CDR3 is TGTGCCAGCAGTGATGGGGCGCAGTATTTT. This chain joins TRBV6-1 and TRBJ2-3; D not certain. Germline V lookup: CDR1 MNHNS, CDR2 SASEGT. This CDR3 region has 10 residues. V lost 3 bases and J lost 10, with 5 bases in between.

This clonotype has ten or more counts. The chain uses TRBV12-3 or TRBV12-4 and TRBJ2-1; D is perhaps TRBD1 or TRBD2 (5 bases each). The CDR3 runs to 15 residues. V dropped 4 bases and J dropped 5 bases, with 15 bases sitting between them. DNA of the CDR3: TGTGCCAGCAGTTGGGACGAGCCGGGAAACAATGAGCAGTTCTTC. This sequence encodes CASSWDEPGNNEQFF.

This clonotype was counted a single time. The genes are TRBV7-9 and TRBJ1-2; no clear D gene. Germline assignment: CDR1 SEHNR and CDR2 FQNEAQ (reference sequence). This CDR3 comprises 15 residues. Trimming cost V 6 bases and J 5 bases, with 19 bases left between them. CDR3 nucleotides: TGTGCCAGCAGTTATGCATTGACAACTTCTTATGGCTACACCTTC. Residues: CASSYALTTSYGYTF.

This sequence joins TRBV10-3 and TRBJ2-7; D not certain. CDR3 length: 13 amino acids. V was trimmed by 10 bases and J by 2 bases, leaving 15 bases between them. CDR1 and CDR2 (germline): ENHRY, SYGVKD. The CDR3, as DNA: TGTGCCAGCCGAGAAGACGGAGCCTACGAGCAGTACTTC. Translating gives CASREDGAYEQYF.

This clonotype was recorded a few times. The genes are TRBV12-3 or TRBV12-4 and TRBJ1-6, with D perhaps TRBD1 (5 bases). The length of the CDR3 is 13 residues. Trimming cost V 6 bases and J 11 bases, with 14 bases left between them. CDR3 DNA: TGTGCCAGCAGCTCGGGACGGCGAGCACCCCTCCACTTT. It encodes CASSSGRRAPLHF.

This clonotype appeared a few times. The chain carries TRBV7-6 and TRBJ2-1, with D possibly called TRBD1 or TRBD2 (6 bases each). The CDR3 contains 15 residues. Trimming cost V 1 base and J 9 bases, with 16 bases left between them. In germline, CDR1 is SGHVS, CDR2 FNYEAQ. CDR3 sequence reads: CASSLGGAGPSEQFF. CDR3 nucleotide sequence: TGTGCCAGCAGCTTAGGGGGGGCGGGGCCGAGTGAGCAGTTCTTC. Full variable domain (remainder filled in from reference TRBV7-6 and TRBJ2-1): GAGVSQSPRYKVTKRGQDVALRCDPISGHVSLYWYRQALGQGPEFLTYFNYEAQQDKSGLPNDRFSAERPEGSISTLTIQRTEQRDSAMYRCASSLGGAGPSEQFFGPGTRLTVL.

This clonotype has just a few counts. The genes are TRBV6-2 or TRBV6-3 and TRBJ1-2; D gene unclear. Deletions cut 4 bases from V and 8 bases from J, with 26 bases between. The germline V gene encodes CDR1 MNHEY and CDR2 SVGEGT. The CDR3 is made up of 17 amino acids. The CDR3 bases are TGTGCCAGCAGTTCGACCTACAGAGCCACGGTTGGAGGGGGCTACACCTTC. Its protein product is CASSSTYRATVGGGYTF.

Only a few counts were recorded for this clonotype. The rearrangement joins TRBV5-6 to TRBJ1-1, with D uncertain. Trimming left V 4 bases short and J 3 bases short, with 13 bases between. This CDR3 has 14 residues. Germline V gene data show CDR1 as SGHDT and CDR2 as YYEEEE. CDR3 DNA: TGTGCCAGCAGCCCCGGGGTGGGCTACACTGAAGCTTTCTTT. Protein sequence: CASSPGVGYTEAFF.